These 20 T cell receptor beta chains share one sample of origin, sequenced in a study of cytomegalovirus exposure and HLA in healthy donors (TCRdb year 2017). The library was produced with the immunoSEQ multiplex PCR assay. For the multiplex PCR, a mixture combining 60 forward primers for TCR Vbeta segments and 13 reverse primers for TCR Jbeta segments was used. TCRdb retrieved this table from immuneACCESS and kept in-frame rearrangements only. Not all clones are present; in checked studies, unresolved V genes account for under half, and no reason is known for the remainder. This sample holds 150,000 to 200,000 clones; 55% to 65% were observed only once. The ten most abundant clones make up around 3.2% of the sample. Sequencing was done on a sample of PBMCs. Receptors were obtained from a man aged 35-49 years in good health and CMV-seronegative.

The chain is built from TRBV7-9 and TRBJ1-4; TRBD1 might be the D (5 bases). Germline assignment: CDR1 SEHNR and CDR2 FQNEAQ (reference sequence). The CDR3 totals 15 residues. Trimming removed 5 bases at V and 0 bases at J, with 10 bases between. The CDR3, as DNA: TGTGCCAGCAGCCCCGGACAAGCAACTAATGAAAAACTGTTTTTT. Protein product: CASSPGQATNEKLFF.

The chain combines TRBV30 with TRBJ1-5, with D possibly matching TRBD1 (6 bases). This CDR3 has 13 amino acids. Germline V lookup: CDR1 GTSNPN, CDR2 SVGIG (reference sequence). Trimming removed 3 bases at V and 3 bases at J, with 9 bases between. The CDR3 DNA is TGTGCCTGGAGGGCAGGGGTCAATCAGCCCCAGCATTTT. Protein sequence: CAWRAGVNQPQHF.

V usage is TRBV10-2 and J usage is TRBJ2-3; the match to TRBD2 covers 11 bases. The CDR3 has 19 residues. Germline V gene lookup returns CDR1 WSHSY and CDR2 SAAADI. The J segment lost 5 bases and the V segment lost 3 bases, leaving 16 bases of the junction unmatched. Written as DNA, the CDR3 is TGCGCCAGCAGTGACCTACTAGCGGGAGAACAAACGGGGCAAGATACGCAGTATTTT. This encodes CASSDLLAGEQTGQDTQYF.

This chain connects TRBV29-1 to TRBJ2-1; the D gene is possibly TRBD2 (5 bases). This CDR3 spans 15 amino acids. V gave up 2 bases and J gave up 0 bases, with 11 bases separating them. CDR1 is SQVTM, CDR2 ANQGSEA, per germline. The DNA for the CDR3 is TGCAGCGTTGAACCGGGCGGAGGCTCCTACAATGAGCAGTTCTTC. Protein sequence: CSVEPGGGSYNEQFF.

This chain connects TRBV19 to TRBJ1-5; 8 positions agree with TRBD1. This CDR3 is built from 14 residues. Germline CDR1 is LNHDA and CDR2 is SQIVND (reference sequence). The V segment lost 5 bases and the J segment 3 bases; nucleotides outside the gene matches: 3. DNA for the CDR3: TGTGCCAGTAGTCGACAGGGGAACAATCAGCCCCAGCATTTT. Protein sequence: CASSRQGNNQPQHF.

The genes are TRBV5-1 and TRBJ2-2; D might be TRBD2 (6 bases). CDR3 size: 15 residues. The V end lost 3 bases, the J end lost 2 bases, and 11 bases lay between the germline ends. The germline gives CDR1 SGHRS, CDR2 YFSETQ. The CDR3 nucleotides read TGCGCCAGCAGCTCCGGGGGTCAAAACACCGGGGAGCTGTTTTTT. This translates into CASSSGGQNTGELFF.

The V and J genes are TRBV7-2 and TRBJ1-1, with 12 bases lining up with TRBD1. In germline, CDR1 is SGHTA, CDR2 FQGNSA. This CDR3 has 14 amino acids. V gave up 4 bases and J gave up 3 bases; unmatched junction bases: 0. CDR3 residues: CASSWDRGHTEAFF. The CDR3 DNA is TGTGCCAGCAGCTGGGACAGGGGGCACACTGAAGCTTTCTTT.

V gene TRBV6-1 combines with J gene TRBJ2-7; D perhaps matches TRBD1 (5 bases). This CDR3 is 17 amino acids long. Germline values: CDR1 MNHNS, CDR2 SASEGT. The V end lost 0 bases, the J end lost 3 bases, and 18 bases lay between the germline ends. CDR3 loop: CASSEALPGYDIYEQYF. CDR3 sequence (DNA): TGTGCCAGCAGTGAAGCGCTTCCAGGGTACGACATCTACGAGCAGTACTTC.

The chain employs TRBV5-4 and TRBJ2-3; 7 bases are shared with TRBD2. Germline-derived CDR1 and CDR2 are SGHNT and YYREEE (reference sequence). V lost 0 bases to trimming and J lost 3 bases; unmatched junction nucleotides: 1. The CDR3 runs 14 residues. CDR3 sequence reads: CASSLGGGTDTQYF. CDR3 nucleotides: TGTGCCAGCAGCTTGGGGGGGGGTACAGATACGCAGTATTTT.

This chain uses TRBV6-5 with TRBJ2-7; 11 bases fit TRBD1. Germline CDR1 MNHEY, CDR2 SVGAGI. V gave up 4 bases and J gave up 6 bases; unmatched junction bases: 11. The CDR3 consists of 16 residues. This CDR3 is CASSSRVGTGGVEQYF. The CDR3 DNA is TGTGCCAGCAGTTCCCGGGTCGGGACAGGGGGTGTCGAGCAGTACTTC.

The rearrangement uses TRBV28 and TRBJ1-1, with 9 bases fitting TRBD1. After removal of 4 bases from V and 5 bases from J, the junction contained 11 bases not matched to a gene. The CDR3 spans 16 residues. From germline, CDR1 is MDHEN and CDR2 SYDVKM. For the CDR3, the DNA is TGTGCCAGCAGTTATTCGCTAGGACAGGGGCGTACTGAAGCTTTCTTT. It encodes CASSYSLGQGRTEAFF.

CDR3 protein: CASSQGQGRETQYF. The CDR3 DNA reads TGTGCCAGCAGCCAGGGACAGGGTAGGGAGACCCAGTACTTC. The genes are TRBV7-9 and TRBJ2-5, with TRBD1 matching over 9 bases. This CDR3 comprises 14 residues. Looked up from germline, CDR1 is SEHNR and CDR2 is FQNEAQ (reference sequence). J gave up 5 bases and V 5 bases, and 6 bases lay outside the gene matches.

This clone was detected a few times. This chain connects TRBV5-8 to TRBJ1-5, with 7 nucleotides matching TRBD1. V was pared by 0 bases and J by 5 bases, with 8 bases of the junction left unmatched. From germline, CDR1 is SGHTS and CDR2 YDEGEE. CDR3 length: 16 residues. This CDR3 reads CASSLGFNRGDQPQHF. The CDR3 DNA is TGTGCCAGCAGCTTGGGGTTTAACAGGGGTGATCAGCCCCAGCATTTT.

CDR3 nucleotides: TGTGCCAGCAGCCCACAGGGGAGGAGAGATACGCAGTATTTT. Translating gives CASSPQGRRDTQYF. The genes are TRBV7-6 and TRBJ2-3; D may be TRBD1 (7 bases). Between the trimmed V and J ends, which lost 5 bases and 5 bases, there was a span of 14 bases. Germline CDR1 is SGHVS and CDR2 is FNYEAQ. The CDR3 runs 14 residues.

The V gene is TRBV11-2, the J gene TRBJ1-1; 8 nucleotides match TRBD1. Germline CDR1 is SGHAT and CDR2 is FQNNGV. V shed 2 bases, J shed 8 bases, and the junction held 4 bases outside the gene matches. CDR3 size: 13 residues. In DNA form, the CDR3 reads TGTGCCAGCAGCTTAAGGGACAGGACAGAAGCTTTCTTT. Translating gives CASSLRDRTEAFF.

The rearrangement uses TRBV13 and TRBJ2-1; 7 nucleotides line up with TRBD2. Germline assignment: CDR1 PRHDT and CDR2 FYEKMQ (reference sequence). Trimming at V came to 3 bases and at J to 10 bases, leaving 12 bases not matched to a gene. The CDR3 has 15 amino acids. This CDR3 reads CASSFPSGLQREQFF. The CDR3 DNA follows: TGTGCCAGCAGCTTCCCTAGCGGCCTACAGAGAGAGCAGTTCTTC.

The sample holds a few counts of this clone. The V call is TRBV7-2, the J call TRBJ2-7; D may be TRBD1 (6 bases). The CDR3 totals 14 residues. The germline CDR1 and CDR2 sequences are SGHTA and FQGNSA. Trimming pared 7 bases from V and 3 bases from J, leaving 16 bases between. DNA for the CDR3: TGTGCCAGCACTCCTGGGGGCCGGAGCTACGAGCAGTACTTC. This sequence encodes CASTPGGRSYEQYF.

The chain couples TRBV4-3 to TRBJ2-3; tentatively, D is TRBD1 (6 bases). The CDR3 runs to 14 residues. Between the trimmed V and J ends, which lost 1 base and 5 bases, there was a span of 10 bases. CDR1 LGHNA and CDR2 YSLEER come from the germline V gene. The CDR3 DNA reads TGCGCCAGCAGCCAAGGGGGGCCGGGAGATACGCAGTATTTT. Its protein product is CASSQGGPGDTQYF.

This clone was observed a few times. The chain uses TRBV2 and TRBJ2-1, with 7 positions matching TRBD2. The junction had 1 base not matched to a gene; V was cut back by 8 bases and J by 6 bases. This CDR3 comprises 11 residues. Germline V lookup: CDR1 SNHLY, CDR2 FYNNEI. The CDR3, as DNA: TGTGCCAGCGGGAGGGTCAATGAGCAGTTCTTC. This encodes CASGRVNEQFF.

The chain links TRBV28 to TRBJ1-2; no definite D call. Per the germline V gene, CDR1 is MDHEN and CDR2 is SYDVKM. This CDR3 has 12 residues. Between the trimmed V and J ends, which lost 3 bases and 4 bases, there was a span of 6 bases. The CDR3 loop reads CASSFRFYGYTF. The CDR3 bases are TGTGCCAGCAGTTTCCGGTTCTATGGCTACACCTTC.